This T cell receptor beta chain was sequenced for a study of cytomegalovirus exposure and HLA in healthy donors. General study findings and limits: Rare TCR sequences dominated, though some public TCRs recurred in many donors.

Of note for this clone: As yet, its antigen is unknown.

The CDR3 covers 15 residues. V was shortened by 5 bases and J by 0 bases, with 11 bases between the two germline ends. The V gene's germline CDR1 is LNHDA and CDR2 SQIVND (reference sequence). Vbeta (60) and Jbeta (13) primers were used in the PCR. Measured with immunoSEQ multiplex PCR; TCRdb has only the in-frame clones, and not every one. The top ten hold 1.2% of the sample, which has approximately 170,000 clones, around 80% seen once. The chain uses TRBV19 and TRBJ1-5, with D unresolved. This TCR was sampled from a boy aged 2-9 years in good health and CMV-seronegative. The sample comprised PBMCs. CDR3 region: CASSRARGSNQPQHF. CDR3 bases: TGTGCCAGTAGTCGGGCTCGGGGTAGCAATCAGCCCCAGCATTTT.